This T cell receptor (beta chain) appears in the sequencing data of a study of human thymus T cells. Produced via immunoSEQ multiplex PCR; TCRdb's table is partial and in-frame only. Here the sample spans tens of thousands of clones, approximately 95% being singletons. Trimming took off 7 bases at V and 1 base at J, with 13 bases between the two ends. CDR1 and CDR2 (germline): MDHEN, SYDVKM. This CDR3 is 14 amino acids long. The V call is TRBV28, the J call TRBJ1-1, with D possibly matching TRBD1 (5 bases). The sequence derives from a boy in the first two years of life with a congenital heart defect but otherwise immunologically healthy. The specimen was blood. CDR3 coding DNA: TGTGCCAGCACTCAGGGAACTTGGAACACTGAAGCTTTCTTT. It is translated as CASTQGTWNTEAFF.